The present entry profiles one T cell receptor beta chain with its context. In its sample, this clonotype was seen a few times. It has no known antigen specificity. It has no much larger one-base neighbor in the sample; base qualities were not kept. The germline V gene yields MNHEY for CDR1 and SVGAGI for CDR2. Deletion took 2 bases off V and 2 bases off J, with a span of 6 bases between the germline ends. The CDR3 sequence holds 13 residues, the cysteine and phenylalanine included. Only the CDR3 DNA stays, 39 bases, in frame from base 1. All donors were healthy Caucasians. The study also sequenced three unrelated non-twin adults: a male aged 18 to 30, a male aged 50 to 59 and a female aged 50 to 59. Miltenyi CD45RO+ enrichment and human naive T-cell isolation kits were used to isolate memory (CD45RO+) and naive T cells from PBMC. This entry belongs to a study of identical twins (TCRdb year 2016). About the study as a whole: To test whether fetal clonotypes persist, the study used deep sequencing on TCR alpha and beta repertoires from monozygotic twins, unrelated adults of various ages, and cord blood. To rule out contamination, the twin experiments were replicated at different times with different library preparation protocols.

Broader findings and caveats from the paper: Abundant cord blood beta clonotypes carried fewer insertions; young adult naive repertoires showed a weaker similar trend, while memory repertoires showed none. Invariant T cells such as MAIT and iNKT could partly confound zero-insertion analyses, although diverse VJ usage argued against such confounding for most clonotypes. Compared with coincidental sharing between unrelated individuals, an excess of low generation-probability sequences was observed among out-of-frame TCR alpha sequences shared between twins. In beta out-of-frame sequences, excess twin sharing was weaker, because having fewer shared sequences lowered the signal-to-noise ratio. Out-of-frame TCR alpha sharing in monozygotic twins was systematically underestimated by recombination models, whereas sharing between unrelated individuals was in agreement with the recombination models. Conclusions relied on cross-sectional statistical analysis, since the same donors could not be followed over many years.

Receptor libraries were prepared by 5' RACE. Sequencing instrument: Illumina HiSeq 2000. A universal primer binding site was introduced by template switching, and a unique molecular identifier was present in the final cDNA, enabling accurate counting of TCR cDNA molecules. Specific primers in the conserved constant-segment region were used to synthesize first-strand cDNA for the TCR alpha and beta chains. To control for contamination, every cDNA library carried two barcodes: a SMART-Mk sample barcode plus Illumina barcodes. TruSeq adapter sequences, together with Illumina sample barcodes, were added in two successive PCR steps. TCR alpha and beta cDNA libraries were sequenced on the Illumina HiSeq platform with custom primers. On the authors' methods: Unique molecular identifiers were extracted from raw reads with MiGEC, and CDR3 positions were determined with MiXCR. Recombination models were inferred per individual with the repgenHMM and IGoR tools using an EM algorithm. Shared clonotypes were analyzed with the tcR package in R, and sharing was normalized by the product of cloneset sizes. To study raw recombination free of thymic and clonal selection effects, out-of-frame nonproductive sequences were analyzed. The public reads were run again by TCRdb, first through fastp at Q25 and then through MiXCR, and only productive beta chains were kept. Each entry is one CDR3 protein sequence, shown with its most common DNA and genes. TCRdb's processing, not the authors', yielded these V and J calls. The sample yields about 430,000 distinct CDR3 sequences; less than 20% were counted once. Together, the top ten hold 9% to 15% of the sample.

This sequence originates from a man in his fifties in good health. The sequence links TRBV6-5 to TRBJ1-2; the D gene assignment is ambiguous. The sequencing input was naive T cells sorted from blood. The cell subset or site tag for this specimen amounts to: cells isolated with a human naive T-cell isolation kit. The CDR3 sequence is CASSYTSNYGYTF. The DNA sequence is TGTGCCAGCAGTTACACCTCAAACTATGGCTACACCTTC.